The TCR beta chain described here comes from a study of Graves' ophthalmopathy and Graves' hyperthyroidism. From RNA, the CDR3 regions of TCR beta chains were amplified and sequenced. An opening RT-PCR round employed HTBI primers and preceded a second-round multiplex PCR. TCRdb re-analysed the multiplex PCR reads in MiXCR, keeping a single row per CDR3 protein. The sample lists about 600,000 distinct CDR3 sequences, approximately 37% occurring once. This clonotype was seen repeatedly, ten times or more. Certain patients, namely those with other autoimmune diseases, uncontrolled infections, pregnancy or lactation, were excluded. With V trimmed by 2 bases and J by 4 bases, 11 bases remained unmatched. Germline loops: CDR1 SGHTS, CDR2 YDEGEE. The CDR3 has 17 amino acids.

The sample was peripheral blood or thyroid tissue (not recorded which). V is TRBV5-8 and J is TRBJ2-2, with TRBD2 identical over 7 bases. The clonotype was recovered from an adult man with Graves' hyperthyroidism. Here the CDR3 DNA reads TGTGCCAGCAGCTTCCGAAGCGGGATTATCAGCACCGGGGAGCTGTTTTTT. Translated: CASSFRSGIISTGELFF.